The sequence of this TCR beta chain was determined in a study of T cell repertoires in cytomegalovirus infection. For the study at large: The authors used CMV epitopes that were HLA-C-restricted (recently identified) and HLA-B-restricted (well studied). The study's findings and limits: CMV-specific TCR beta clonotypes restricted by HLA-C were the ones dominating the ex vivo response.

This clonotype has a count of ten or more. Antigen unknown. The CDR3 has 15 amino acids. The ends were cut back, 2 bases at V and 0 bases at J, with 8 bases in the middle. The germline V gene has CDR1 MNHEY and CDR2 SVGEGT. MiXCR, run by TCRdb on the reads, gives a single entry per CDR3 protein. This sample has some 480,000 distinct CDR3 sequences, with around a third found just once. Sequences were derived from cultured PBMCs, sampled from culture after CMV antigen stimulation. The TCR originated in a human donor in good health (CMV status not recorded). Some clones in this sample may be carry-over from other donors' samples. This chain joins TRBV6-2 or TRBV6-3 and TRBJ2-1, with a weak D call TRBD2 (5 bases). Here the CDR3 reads CASSYRGSSYNEQFF. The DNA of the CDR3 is TGTGCCAGCAGTTACCGAGGGAGCTCCTACAATGAGCAGTTCTTC.